The present T cell receptor beta chain was sequenced within a study of cytomegalovirus exposure and HLA in healthy donors. General observations from the study: Confirmation in vitro established that a few CMV-associated chains were specific for CMV antigens.

V dropped 1 base and J dropped 6; count of bases not matched to a gene: 4. Germline assignment: CDR1 LNHDA and CDR2 SQIVND (reference sequence). CDR3 length: 15 amino acids. The PCR was carried out with 60 Vbeta primers and 13 Jbeta primers. Clones were sequenced by immunoSEQ multiplex PCR, and TCRdb holds only the in-frame ones, with some missing. The data contain under 200,000 clones, 80% of them seen just once; the ten biggest clones take up around 1.3%. Worth noting for this clone: Antigen unknown.

This chain uses TRBV19 with TRBJ2-2; 8 positions agree with TRBD2. This sequence originates from a woman aged 45-60 years in good health and CMV-seronegative. The sequenced material came from PBMCs. CDR3 amino acids: CASSIAGGPAGELFF. The CDR3 nucleotides are TGTGCCAGTAGTATAGCGGGGGGGCCCGCCGGGGAGCTGTTTTTT.